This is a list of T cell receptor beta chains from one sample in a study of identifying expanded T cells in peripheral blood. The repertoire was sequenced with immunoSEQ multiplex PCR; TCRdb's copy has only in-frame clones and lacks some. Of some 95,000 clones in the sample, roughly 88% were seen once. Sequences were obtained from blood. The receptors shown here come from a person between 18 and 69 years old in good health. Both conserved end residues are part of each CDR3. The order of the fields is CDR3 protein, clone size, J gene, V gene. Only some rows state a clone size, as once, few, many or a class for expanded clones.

cdr3_aa: CASSLGGRSRAQYF
clone_size: .
j_call: TRBJ2-5
v_call: TRBV7-2

cdr3_aa: CASSGASEAFF
clone_size: .
j_call: TRBJ1-1
v_call: TRBV19

cdr3_aa: CASSQDSSGAEPQHF
clone_size: .
j_call: TRBJ1-5
v_call: TRBV4-3

cdr3_aa: CASSSRTGSYGYTF
clone_size: .
j_call: TRBJ1-2
v_call: TRBV6-1

cdr3_aa: CASSGFGSSGTGELFF
clone_size: .
j_call: TRBJ2-2
v_call: TRBV27

cdr3_aa: CASGRDQAASRGGYTF
clone_size: .
j_call: TRBJ1-2
v_call: TRBV5-1

cdr3_aa: CASSLGDYGYTF
clone_size: .
j_call: TRBJ1-2
v_call: TRBV5-1

cdr3_aa: CASSYSTVYEQYF
clone_size: .
j_call: TRBJ2-7
v_call: TRBV6-6

cdr3_aa: CASSPRTGETQYF
clone_size: .
j_call: TRBJ2-5
v_call: TRBV18

cdr3_aa: CAIGLQGALTGELFF
clone_size: .
j_call: TRBJ2-2
v_call: TRBV10-3

cdr3_aa: CASSIGSGLNTEAFF
clone_size: .
j_call: TRBJ1-1
v_call: TRBV19

cdr3_aa: CASKIANYGYTF
clone_size: .
j_call: TRBJ1-2
v_call: TRBV6-6

cdr3_aa: CASSLESGVYNEQFF
clone_size: .
j_call: TRBJ2-1
v_call: TRBV5-4

cdr3_aa: CASSDDRGYGYTF
clone_size: .
j_call: TRBJ1-2
v_call: TRBV14

cdr3_aa: CASSLGQNYGYTF
clone_size: .
j_call: TRBJ1-2
v_call: TRBV5-1

cdr3_aa: CASTGSEYQETQYF
clone_size: once
j_call: TRBJ2-5
v_call: TRBV5-6

cdr3_aa: CASSQEGEGASEKLFF
clone_size: .
j_call: TRBJ1-4
v_call: TRBV14

cdr3_aa: CASSLFGSGNQPQHF
clone_size: .
j_call: TRBJ1-5
v_call: TRBV5-6

cdr3_aa: CASSMAGRSYNEQFF
clone_size: .
j_call: TRBJ2-1
v_call: TRBV25-1

cdr3_aa: CASSPPGGNQPQHF
clone_size: .
j_call: TRBJ1-5
v_call: TRBV18

cdr3_aa: CASTDGLAGADTQYF
clone_size: .
j_call: TRBJ2-3
v_call: TRBV7-6

cdr3_aa: CASSLSGTGELFF
clone_size: once
j_call: TRBJ2-2
v_call: TRBV7-2

cdr3_aa: CASSVGQGESGELFF
clone_size: .
j_call: TRBJ2-2
v_call: TRBV2

cdr3_aa: CAWRVGLGYTF
clone_size: once
j_call: TRBJ1-2
v_call: TRBV30

cdr3_aa: CASSQNLVGTGQFF
clone_size: .
j_call: TRBJ2-1
v_call: TRBV14

cdr3_aa: CASSLGQQNTIYF
clone_size: .
j_call: TRBJ1-3
v_call: TRBV19

cdr3_aa: CASSNPKREQYF
clone_size: .
j_call: .
v_call: TRBV28

cdr3_aa: CSVAKGQRNTEAFF
clone_size: few
j_call: TRBJ1-1
v_call: TRBV29-1

cdr3_aa: CASSERDRVSPLHF
clone_size: few
j_call: TRBJ1-6
v_call: TRBV2

cdr3_aa: CASSQRQGFGGYTF
clone_size: .
j_call: TRBJ1-2
v_call: TRBV14

cdr3_aa: CASSLGTSNWNEQFF
clone_size: .
j_call: TRBJ2-1
v_call: TRBV5-1

cdr3_aa: CASSLGERTEAFF
clone_size: .
j_call: TRBJ1-1
v_call: TRBV5-1

cdr3_aa: CAWGVGQGNRDTQYF
clone_size: .
j_call: TRBJ2-3
v_call: TRBV30

cdr3_aa: CASSEGMGQPQHF
clone_size: .
j_call: TRBJ1-5
v_call: TRBV6-4

cdr3_aa: CASSLEGIGEQFF
clone_size: .
j_call: TRBJ2-1
v_call: TRBV7-9

cdr3_aa: CASSPPGGDTEAFF
clone_size: .
j_call: TRBJ1-1
v_call: TRBV18

cdr3_aa: CASSLGPNSDYGYTF
clone_size: .
j_call: TRBJ1-2
v_call: TRBV5-5

cdr3_aa: CAWSGLNTGELFF
clone_size: .
j_call: TRBJ2-2
v_call: TRBV30

cdr3_aa: CASSLARTNTGELFF
clone_size: .
j_call: TRBJ2-2
v_call: TRBV5-4

cdr3_aa: CAWSARQGGEQFF
clone_size: .
j_call: TRBJ2-1
v_call: TRBV30

cdr3_aa: CASSLGGGIYEQYF
clone_size: .
j_call: TRBJ2-7
v_call: TRBV19

cdr3_aa: CASSLYRDGNQPQHF
clone_size: .
j_call: TRBJ1-5
v_call: TRBV7-3

cdr3_aa: CAITGPTPMSEQFF
clone_size: .
j_call: TRBJ2-1
v_call: TRBV10-3

cdr3_aa: CASSLAGTSGGLANEQFF
clone_size: few
j_call: TRBJ2-1
v_call: TRBV7-3

cdr3_aa: CASGQQGGPNNEQFF
clone_size: .
j_call: TRBJ2-1
v_call: TRBV9

cdr3_aa: CASSPTSGRREQYF
clone_size: few
j_call: TRBJ2-7
v_call: TRBV4-2

cdr3_aa: CASSRTLAENTGELFF
clone_size: .
j_call: TRBJ2-2
v_call: TRBV7-9

cdr3_aa: CASSFSGRNPYEQYF
clone_size: .
j_call: TRBJ2-7
v_call: TRBV27

cdr3_aa: CASSAWTGNRHEQYF
clone_size: .
j_call: TRBJ2-7
v_call: TRBV9

cdr3_aa: CASSFGGGATEAFF
clone_size: .
j_call: TRBJ1-1
v_call: TRBV6-6

cdr3_aa: CASSLAGQGHHNEQFF
clone_size: .
j_call: TRBJ2-1
v_call: TRBV5-1